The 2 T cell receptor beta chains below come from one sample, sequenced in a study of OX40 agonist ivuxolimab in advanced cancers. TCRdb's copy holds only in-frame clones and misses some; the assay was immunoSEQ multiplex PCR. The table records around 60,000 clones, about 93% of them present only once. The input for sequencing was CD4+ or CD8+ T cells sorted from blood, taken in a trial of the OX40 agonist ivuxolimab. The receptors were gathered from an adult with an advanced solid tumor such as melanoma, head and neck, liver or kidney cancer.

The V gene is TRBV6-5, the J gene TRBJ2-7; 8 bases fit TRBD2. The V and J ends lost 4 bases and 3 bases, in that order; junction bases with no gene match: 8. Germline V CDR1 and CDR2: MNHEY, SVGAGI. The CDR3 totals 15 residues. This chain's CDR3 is CASSSTGTSHYEQYF. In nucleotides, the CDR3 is TGTGCCAGCAGTTCGACCGGGACTAGTCACTACGAGCAGTACTTC.

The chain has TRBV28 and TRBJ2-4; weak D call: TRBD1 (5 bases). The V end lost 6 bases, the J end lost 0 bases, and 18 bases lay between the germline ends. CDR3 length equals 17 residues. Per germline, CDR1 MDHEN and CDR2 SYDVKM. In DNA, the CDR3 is TGTGCCAGCAGCCACGTAGGGGCGGAGCTAGCCAAAAACATTCAGTACTTC. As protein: CASSHVGAELAKNIQYF. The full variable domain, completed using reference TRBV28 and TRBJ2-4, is DVKVTQSSRYLVKRTGEKVFLECVQDMDHENMFWYRQDPGLGLRLIYFSYDVKMKEKGDIPEGYSVSREKKERFSLILESASTNQTSMYLCASSHVGAELAKNIQYFGAGTRLSVL.